Listed below are T cell receptor beta chains from one sample, sequenced in a study of T-cell reconstitution after alpha-beta-depleted transplantation in children. Via MiXCR, TCRdb re-called the PCR reads, giving one row per CDR3 protein. The repertoire consists of about 300,000 distinct CDR3 sequences, with just over 7.5% occurring once and the leading ten covering approximately 9.1%. Here the sequenced sample was peripheral blood, taken 360 days after TCRalphabeta/CD19-depleted stem cell transplant. These receptors were collected from a female patient aged 2 to 10 who had a stem cell transplant for Fanconi anemia, so the T cells may come from the graft donor. CDR3s leave out the opening cysteine and the closing phenylalanine or tryptophan. The size entry is marked missing in some rows and otherwise reads once, few, many or a size class.

V gene	CDR3 length	clone size	J gene	CDR3 protein
TRBV24-1	12	few	TRBJ2-3	ATSDLPSTDTQY
TRBV20-1	10	.	TRBJ1-6	SAKYSGSPLH
TRBV6-2/TRBV6-3	16	few	TRBJ2-3	ASSYELGSSGVPDTQY
TRBV18	15	few	TRBJ2-1	ASSPIMVAGVGYEQF
TRBV18	10	.	TRBJ1-2	ASSLQLSGYT
TRBV4-2	14	few	TRBJ2-7	ASSQEGAGGWGEQY
TRBV5-1	15	many	TRBJ2-3	ASSLPAGDLSTDTQY
TRBV6-1	13	.	TRBJ1-2	ASLTPGLGNYGYT
TRBV18	14	.	TRBJ2-5	ASSPRGSGLQETQY
TRBV15	15	many	TRBJ1-3	ATSREYGGDLGNTIY
TRBV18	11	few	TRBJ1-1	ASSSTYFSQAF
TRBV5-1	15	.	TRBJ1-2	ASSLAVGVGVEYGYT
TRBV27	12	few	TRBJ2-5	ASSTAGGKKTQY
TRBV27	14	few	TRBJ2-7	ASSLAPGLAGVEQY
TRBV9	12	medium-sized	TRBJ1-1	ASSVARVSTEAF
TRBV2	11	.	TRBJ1-1	ASTRERGTEAF
TRBV4-1	12	many	TRBJ1-1	ASSQEGMNTEAF
TRBV7-8	17	many	TRBJ2-3	ASSLRPSGGADSTDTQY
TRBV6-1	13	few	TRBJ2-7	ASSEFQGAPYEQY
TRBV7-6	10	few	TRBJ2-7	ASSSRPGKQY
TRBV7-2	12	many	TRBJ2-7	ASSLGGLGQGAF